This TCR beta chain was identified during a study of blood T cell repertoires in COVID-19. The overall study: Samples taken during acute and convalescent COVID-19 were collected in the United States, Italy and Spain.

Original handling: By means of reference gene primer amplification, nucleated cell counts were estimated. The protocol was immunoSEQ multiplex PCR, while the TCRdb copy is restricted to in-frame clones and leaves out a portion. V and J calls and clone size are as listed in that table; D and trimming were resolved from the DNA. The data show 200,000 to 300,000 clones, 89% seen once. The participants were between about 18 and 90 years old and came from some 23 US areas. The sequence derives from a woman younger than 45 with acute COVID-19. Source material: PBMCs or T cells enriched from blood (not recorded which).

CDR3 DNA: TGTGCCAGCTCACCATCGGGGACAGGGTTTAATGGCTACACCTTC. Encoded protein: CASSPSGTGFNGYTF. The chain employs TRBV18 and TRBJ1-2, with 9 bases matching TRBD1. The CDR3 runs 15 residues. The trim removed 2 bases at V and 6 bases at J, leaving 7 bases unmatched. In germline, CDR1 is KGHSH, CDR2 LQKENI.